This is a list of T cell receptor beta chains from one sample in a study of CD8 T cells in ankylosing spondylitis. MiXCR, applied by TCRdb to the 5' RACE reads, yields one record per CDR3 protein. The sample yields about 140,000 distinct CDR3 sequences, 7.5% to 9.5% seen once. Sequencing input: synovial fluid, either unsorted or a sorted T cell fraction (not recorded which). Receptors were obtained from a male donor with ankylosing spondylitis. Both conserved end residues are part of each CDR3. The D gene is left open where the match is weak. Size is omitted from some rows. Given values are once, few, many or a class for expanded clones.

d_gene	j_gene	abundance	v_gene	CDR3nt	CDR3aa
-	TRBJ2-3	-	TRBV5-1	TGCGCCAGCGGCGGGACAGCGAGCGCAGATACGCAGTATTTT	CASGGTASADTQYF
-	TRBJ2-6	medium-sized	TRBV27	TGTGCCAGCAGTTTCCTCTCTGGGGCCAACGTCCTGACTTTC	CASSFLSGANVLTF
TRBD2	TRBJ2-1	many	TRBV28	TGTGCCAGCAGTCCAAGGACTAGCGGGAGTGAAGAGCAGTTCTTC	CASSPRTSGSEEQFF
TRBD2	TRBJ2-1	many	TRBV6-4	TGTGCCAGCAGTGACCTAGCGGGAGCCAATGAGCAGTTCTTC	CASSDLAGANEQFF
-	TRBJ2-3	-	TRBV5-6	TGTGCCAGCAGCAGGGCTCAATACACAGATACGCAGTATTTT	CASSRAQYTDTQYF
-	TRBJ2-6	few	TRBV7-2	TGTGCCAGCAGCTTTTGGGGCCGCCGCTCTGGGGCCAACGTCCTGACTTTC	CASSFWGRRSGANVLTF
-	TRBJ1-2	many	TRBV12-3/TRBV12-4	TGTGCCAGCACACGGACGGGTAACTATGGCTACACCTTC	CASTRTGNYGYTF
TRBD1	TRBJ1-5	many	TRBV11-2	TGTGCCAGCAGCCTGGGACAGGGGGTACATCAGCCCCAGCATTTT	CASSLGQGVHQPQHF
-	TRBJ1-4	many	TRBV4-3	TGCGCCAGCAGCCAAGATCCTGAACGGGGGAAGTTTTTT	CASSQDPERGKFF
TRBD1	TRBJ1-4	many	TRBV6-5	TGTGCCAGCAGTAACCCCTCAGGGGGCACGAATGAAAAACTGTTTTTT	CASSNPSGGTNEKLFF
-	TRBJ2-3	few	TRBV20-1	TGCAGTGGGGCGGACTTAGATACGCAGTATTTT	CSGADLDTQYF
-	TRBJ2-3	few	TRBV7-2	TGTGCCAGCAGCCCCCCAAGGGGCTCCACAGATACGCAGTATTTT	CASSPPRGSTDTQYF
TRBD2	TRBJ2-5	-	TRBV5-4	TGTGCCAGCAGCGCTAGAGCGGGGGTCCAAGAGACCCAGTACTTC	CASSARAGVQETQYF
-	TRBJ1-3	-	TRBV7-2	TGTGCCAGCAGCTCGGATAGCTCTGGAAACACCATATATTTT	CASSSDSSGNTIYF
TRBD2	TRBJ2-1	many	TRBV11-2	TGTGCCAGCAGCTTAATGCGCGGGGGTGCGGGAACCTACAATGAGCAGTTCTTC	CASSLMRGGAGTYNEQFF
-	TRBJ2-4	-	TRBV28	TGTGCCAGCAGTTTGGCGGGGATTAAAAACATTCAGTACTTC	CASSLAGIKNIQYF
TRBD1	TRBJ1-3	few	TRBV11-2	TGTGCCAGCAGCTCCATCCACAGGGGACCCGGAAACACCATATATTTT	CASSSIHRGPGNTIYF
-	TRBJ2-6	-	TRBV2	TGTGCCAGCAGTGGGGGCGCGGACCTGGGGGCCAACGTCCTGACTTTC	CASSGGADLGANVLTF
TRBD1	TRBJ1-2	-	TRBV28	TGTGCCAGCAGCTCAGGGGGGACAAGCTATGGCTACACCTTC	CASSSGGTSYGYTF
-	TRBJ1-2	many	TRBV9	TGTGCCAGCACCCCCTCGACAGTGGACTATGGCTACACCTTC	CASTPSTVDYGYTF
-	TRBJ2-7	many	TRBV11-1	TGTGCCAGCAGCTACTGGGGAGCATCCTACGAGCAGTACTTC	CASSYWGASYEQYF
-	TRBJ1-4	many	TRBV11-2	TGTGCCAGCAGCCCTCCGGGGGCAAATGAAAAACTGTTTTTT	CASSPPGANEKLFF
-	TRBJ1-5	many	TRBV5-1	TGCGCCAGCAGCTTGGATGGGGATATACTGGGTCAGCCCCAGCATTTT	CASSLDGDILGQPQHF
-	TRBJ2-5	-	TRBV20-1	TGCAGTGCTCGGGGGCATGGATCGGAGACCCAGTACTTC	CSARGHGSETQYF
TRBD2	TRBJ2-7	few	TRBV5-1	TGCGCCAGCAGCCCGCAGGGAGGGGCAAATTTGTACGAGCAGTACTTC	CASSPQGGANLYEQYF
TRBD2	TRBJ2-3	many	TRBV11-2	TGTGCCAGCAGCTTAGACCTAGCGGGGGGGCGACGGGATACGCAGTATTTT	CASSLDLAGGRRDTQYF
-	TRBJ1-3	many	TRBV11-2	TGTGCCAGCAGCTTCTCAGGAGGGGCCTCTGGAAACACCATATATTTT	CASSFSGGASGNTIYF
-	TRBJ2-2	-	TRBV3-1	TGTGCCAGCAGCCAAGCCCAACTATACACCGGGGAGCTGTTTTTT	CASSQAQLYTGELFF
TRBD1	TRBJ1-4	many	TRBV28	TGTGCCAGCAGTTCCTGGGACAGAAAACTGTTTTTT	CASSSWDRKLFF
-	TRBJ1-6	many	TRBV7-6	TGTGCCAGCAGCTTAGTGTTTGGGGAGTCACCCCTCCACTTT	CASSLVFGESPLHF
-	TRBJ1-6	-	TRBV7-8	TGTGCCAGCAGCCGGGGAGATTCACCCCTCCACTTT	CASSRGDSPLHF
TRBD1	TRBJ2-3	-	TRBV6-6	TGTGCCAGCAAAGACAGGGGGGCAGATACGCAGTATTTT	CASKDRGADTQYF
TRBD1	TRBJ1-5	many	TRBV7-3	TGTGCCAGCAGCCTAGACAGGGATCAGCCCCAGCATTTT	CASSLDRDQPQHF
TRBD1	TRBJ1-1	-	TRBV28	TGTGCCAGCAGTTCCAACAGGGGGAGAGGGAACACTGAAGCTTTCTTT	CASSSNRGRGNTEAFF
-	TRBJ2-5	-	TRBV5-1	TGCGCCAGCAGGGCGGAAGAGACCCAGTACTTC	CASRAEETQYF
-	TRBJ2-7	many	TRBV5-6	TGTGCCAGCAGCTTGGGCCCCGACAGAGCCTACGAGCAGTACTTC	CASSLGPDRAYEQYF
-	TRBJ2-1	few	TRBV12-3/TRBV12-4	TGTGCCAGCAGTTTACGGTACAATGAGCAGTTCTTC	CASSLRYNEQFF
TRBD2	TRBJ2-3	many	TRBV29-1	TGCAGCCTGGCCGCGCGGGGGAGCACAGATACGCAGTATTTT	CSLAARGSTDTQYF
-	TRBJ1-5	many	TRBV28	TGTGCCAGCATTGGCCGGTTCAATCAGCCCCAGCATTTT	CASIGRFNQPQHF
-	TRBJ1-6	many	TRBV28	TGTGCCAGCAGTCTTCGGACAAACTCGGGCTCCTATAATTCACCCCTCCACTTT	CASSLRTNSGSYNSPLHF
TRBD1	TRBJ2-5	-	TRBV7-2	TGTGCCAGCCGCAAAGGGGGCACAAAGACCCAGTACTTC	CASRKGGTKTQYF
TRBD2	TRBJ2-1	many	TRBV5-1	TGCGCCAGCACGGCTAGCGGGGTCTCCTACAATGAGCAGTTCTTC	CASTASGVSYNEQFF
-	TRBJ1-2	many	TRBV12-3/TRBV12-4	TGTGCCAGCAGTCCTACAGGCAGGGATGGCTACACCTTC	CASSPTGRDGYTF
TRBD1	TRBJ2-7	few	TRBV27	TGTGCCAGCAGTCCCCGGACAGGGGGCCGGGAGCAGTACTTC	CASSPRTGGREQYF
TRBD2	TRBJ2-5	many	TRBV25-1	TGTGCCAGCAGTGGCCCAGCGGGAGGGCCAGAGACCCAGTACTTC	CASSGPAGGPETQYF
TRBD1	TRBJ1-5	many	TRBV15	TGTGCCACCAGCAGGCCTGGACAGGGTGGCTCTAGATATAGCAATCAGCCCCAGCATTTT	CATSRPGQGGSRYSNQPQHF
TRBD1	TRBJ1-1	few	TRBV2	TGTGCCATGGGACAGGGAGCAGGTGAAGCTTTCTTT	CAMGQGAGEAFF
-	TRBJ1-5	-	TRBV20-1	TGCAGTGCTAGTTCCGCTAATCAGCCCCAGCATTTT	CSASSANQPQHF
TRBD1	TRBJ2-7	many	TRBV28	TGTGCCAGCAGTTTAGTGTTACAGGGGTACGAGCAGTACTTC	CASSLVLQGYEQYF
-	TRBJ1-2	-	TRBV2	TGTGCCAGCTGTGCCTCCTGGACACCTTCTCGCGGCTACACCTTC	CASCASWTPSRGYTF
-	TRBJ1-4	few	TRBV5-1	TGCGCCAGCAGCTTGGGGCTGAGCCAGAATAATGAAAAACTGTTTTTT	CASSLGLSQNNEKLFF
-	TRBJ1-3	many	TRBV28	TGTGCCACCCGAGGGAACACCATATATTTT	CATRGNTIYF
-	TRBJ1-2	-	TRBV7-2	TGTGCCAGCAGCCCGACGAGGTGGGCTAACTATGGCTACACCTTC	CASSPTRWANYGYTF
TRBD2	TRBJ2-3	many	TRBV7-9	TGTGCCAGCAGCTTGAGAGCGGGAGGACAGGATACGCAGTATTTT	CASSLRAGGQDTQYF
-	TRBJ2-1	few	TRBV5-8	TGTGCCAGCAGCTTGGTGAGGTCGACCGATTACAATGAGCAGTTCTTC	CASSLVRSTDYNEQFF